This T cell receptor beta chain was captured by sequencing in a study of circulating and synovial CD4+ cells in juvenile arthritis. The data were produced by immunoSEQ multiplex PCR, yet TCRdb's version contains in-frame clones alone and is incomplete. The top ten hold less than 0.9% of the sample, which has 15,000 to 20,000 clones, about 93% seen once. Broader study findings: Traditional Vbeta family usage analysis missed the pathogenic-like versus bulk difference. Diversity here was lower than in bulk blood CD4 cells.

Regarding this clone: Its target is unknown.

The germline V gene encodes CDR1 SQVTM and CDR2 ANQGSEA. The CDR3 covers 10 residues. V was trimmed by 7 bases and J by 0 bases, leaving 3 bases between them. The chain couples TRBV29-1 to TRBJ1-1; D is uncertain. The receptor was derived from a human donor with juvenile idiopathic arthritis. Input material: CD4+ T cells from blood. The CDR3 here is CSALNTEAFF. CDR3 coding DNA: TGCAGCGCCTTGAACACTGAAGCTTTCTTT.